Sequencing of this T cell receptor (delta chain) was carried out in a study of gamma-delta chains in newborns, infants, children. On the study more broadly: Microbial exposure reportedly drives polyclonal innate γδ T cell expansion after birth.

This clone was counted a few times. With a much larger clone just one base away, this may be a read error. This sample includes further DNA sequences coding for the same CDR3. With CATT, TCRdb re-called clones from the reads. The data contain roughly 6,100 delta-chain clones, approximately 2.4% of them singletons. This CDR3 comprises 16 residues. Germline CDR1 GEAIGNYY, CDR2 EKD. The sequencing input was blood. The TCR originated in a child who was a newborn, infant or young child, either healthy, febrile or measles-vaccinated (not recorded which). V usage is TRDV2 and J usage is TRDJ3; D possibly corresponds to TRDD3 (5 bases). For the CDR3, the DNA is TGTGCCTGTGACAATCTGGGCTCCTGGGACACCCGGCAGATGTTTTTC. It translates to CACDNLGSWDTRQMFF.